Below, 3 T cell receptor beta chains from the same sample are listed, as sequenced in a study of regulatory T cells in long-lasting Graves disease. Combining iRepertoire HTBI primers with Arm-PCR of CDR3 regions, the authors built TCR beta libraries. TCRdb re-derived calls from the multiplex PCR reads in MiXCR, one entry per CDR3 protein. The sample yields some 220,000 distinct CDR3 sequences, roughly 19% seen once. The time point is: newly diagnosed GD, antithyroid drugs for less than 3 months. RNA extracted from PBMCs served as the sequencing template. These data were also filed under a second study, of T cells in Graves' hyperthyroidism and ophthalmopathy.

This specimen consisted of peripheral blood mononuclear cells (PBMCs), obtained at new diagnosis, from a patient treated with antithyroid drugs. Receptors originate from a woman in her thirties with Graves disease.

About this clonotype: The junction and the germline gene differ at one end; a read error may be behind it. The chain recombines TRBV7-9 with TRBJ2-5, with unresolved D. The CDR3 is made up of 15 amino acids. Per the germline V gene, CDR1 is SEHNR and CDR2 is FQNEAQ (reference sequence). Here the CDR3 reads CASSPTAALQETRYF. The CDR3 DNA sequence: TGTGCCAGCAGCCCGACGGCAGCCCTCCAAGAGACCCGGTACTTC.

This clonotype was counted many times. This sequence joins TRBV6-2 or TRBV6-3 and TRBJ1-1, with a possible D match to TRBD1 (6 bases). Germline values: CDR1 MNHEY, CDR2 SVGEGT. CDR3 size: 16 residues. V was shortened by 5 bases and J by 1 base, with 17 bases between the two germline ends. For the CDR3, the DNA is TGTGCCAGCAGTCCTACCACGACAGGCCAGAACACTGAAGCTTTCTTT. Its protein is CASSPTTTGQNTEAFF.

The J gene is TRBJ1-1, the V gene TRBV7-9, with a possible D match to TRBD1 (5 bases). The CDR3 length is 13 residues. Germline loops: CDR1 SEHNR, CDR2 FQNEAQ (reference sequence). V lost 4 bases and J lost 6, with 12 bases in between. The CDR3: CASSSPGLPEAFF. The CDR3 bases are TGTGCCAGCAGCTCGCCAGGGCTACCTGAAGCTTTCTTT.